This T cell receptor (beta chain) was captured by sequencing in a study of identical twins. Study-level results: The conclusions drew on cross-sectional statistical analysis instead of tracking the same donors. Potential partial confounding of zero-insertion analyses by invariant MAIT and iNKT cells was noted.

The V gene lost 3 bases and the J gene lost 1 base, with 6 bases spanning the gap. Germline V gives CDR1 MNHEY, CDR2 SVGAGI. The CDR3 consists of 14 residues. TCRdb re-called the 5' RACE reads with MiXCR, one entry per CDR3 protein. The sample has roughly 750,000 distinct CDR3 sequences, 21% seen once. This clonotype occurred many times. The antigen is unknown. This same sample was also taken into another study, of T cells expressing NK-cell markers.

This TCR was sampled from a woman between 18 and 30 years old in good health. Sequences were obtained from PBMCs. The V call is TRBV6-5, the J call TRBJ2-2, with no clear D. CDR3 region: CASSYWENTGELFF. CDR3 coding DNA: TGTGCCAGCAGTTATTGGGAGAACACCGGGGAGCTGTTTTTT.